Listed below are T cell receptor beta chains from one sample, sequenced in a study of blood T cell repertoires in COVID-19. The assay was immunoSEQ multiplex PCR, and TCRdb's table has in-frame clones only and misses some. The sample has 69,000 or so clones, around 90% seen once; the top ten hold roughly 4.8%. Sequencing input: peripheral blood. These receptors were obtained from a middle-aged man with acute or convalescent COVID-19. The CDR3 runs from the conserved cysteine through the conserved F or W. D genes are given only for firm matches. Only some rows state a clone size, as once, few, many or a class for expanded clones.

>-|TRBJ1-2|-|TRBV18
CASSPKTERGYTF
TGTGCCAGCTCACCTAAGACAGAAAGGGGCTACACCTTC
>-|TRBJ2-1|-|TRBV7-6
CASSLLYNEQFF
TGTGCCAGCAGCTTACTGTACAATGAGCAGTTCTTC
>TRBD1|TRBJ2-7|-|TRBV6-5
CASSRTGFYEQYF
TGTGCCAGCAGCCGGACAGGTTTCTACGAGCAGTACTTC
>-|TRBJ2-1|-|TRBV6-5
CASSPTGSYNEQFF
TGTGCCAGCAGCCCAACAGGTTCCTACAATGAGCAGTTCTTC
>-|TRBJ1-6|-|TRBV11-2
CASSLVRFRDSPLHF
TGTGCCAGCAGCTTAGTTCGGTTCAGGGATTCACCCCTCCACTTT
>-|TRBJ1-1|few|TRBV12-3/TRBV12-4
CASSLGTEAFF
TGTGCCAGCAGTTTAGGCACAGAAGCTTTCTTT
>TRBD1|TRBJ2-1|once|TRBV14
CASSQGGQGLNEQFF
TGTGCCAGCAGCCAAGGGGGACAGGGCCTCAATGAGCAGTTCTTC
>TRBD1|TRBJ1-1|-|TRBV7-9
CASPPTGRTGNTEAFF
TGTGCCAGCCCACCGACAGGGCGCACCGGGAACACTGAAGCTTTCTTT
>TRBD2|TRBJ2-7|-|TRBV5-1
CASRVSGTSYEQYF
TGCGCCAGCCGAGTTTCCGGGACTAGCTACGAGCAGTACTTC
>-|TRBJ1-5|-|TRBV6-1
CASSEGVRQPQHF
TGTGCCAGCAGTGAAGGGGTGCGGCAGCCCCAGCATTTT
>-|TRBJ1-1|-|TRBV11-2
CASSWDSSVTEAFF
TGTGCCAGCAGCTGGGACTCCTCTGTCACTGAAGCTTTCTTT
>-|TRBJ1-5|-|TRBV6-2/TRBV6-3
CASSYHQGNQPQHF
TGTGCCAGCAGTTACCATCAGGGGAATCAGCCCCAGCATTTT
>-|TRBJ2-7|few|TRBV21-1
CASSKSDSGSVHEQYF
TGTGCCAGCAGCAAATCGGATAGCGGGAGTGTCCACGAGCAGTACTTC
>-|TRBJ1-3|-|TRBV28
CASSLKGRPTGNTIYF
TGTGCCAGCTCCTTAAAGGGGCGACCGACTGGAAACACCATATATTTT
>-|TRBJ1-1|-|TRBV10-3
CAISGATGSVTEAFF
TGTGCCATCAGCGGGGCTACAGGGAGCGTCACTGAAGCTTTCTTT
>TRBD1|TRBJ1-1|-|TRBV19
CASRGQAVNTEAFF
TGTGCCAGTAGGGGACAGGCCGTGAACACTGAAGCTTTCTTT
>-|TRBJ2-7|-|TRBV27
CASSPPLKPYEQYF
TGTGCCAGCTCCCCCCCCTTGAAGCCCTACGAGCAGTACTTC
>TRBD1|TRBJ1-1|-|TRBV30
CAWETGSRTEAFF
TGTGCCTGGGAGACAGGGAGTCGGACTGAAGCTTTCTTT
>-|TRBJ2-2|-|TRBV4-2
CASSQAPLASGELFF
TGTGCCAGCAGCCAGGCCCCCCTAGCGTCCGGGGAGCTGTTTTTT
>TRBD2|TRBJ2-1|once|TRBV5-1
CASGSGLAGGFGEQFF
TGCGCCAGCGGGTCCGGACTAGCGGGAGGGTTCGGGGAGCAGTTCTTC
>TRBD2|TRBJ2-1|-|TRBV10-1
CASSEPSKRTSSDFFSSYNEQFF
TGCGCCAGCAGTGAGCCCTCAAAGAGGACTAGCAGCGATTTTTTCAGCTCCTACAATGAGCAGTTCTTC
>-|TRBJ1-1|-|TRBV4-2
CASSQEGGVLTEAFF
TGTGCCAGCAGCCAAGAGGGAGGGGTTCTCACTGAAGCTTTCTTT
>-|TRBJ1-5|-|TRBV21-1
CASTPMGGGFNQPQHF
TGTGCCAGCACCCCAATGGGTGGAGGGTTCAATCAGCCCCAGCATTTT
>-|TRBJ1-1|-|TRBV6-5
CASSSRQNTEAFF
TGTGCCAGCAGTTCCAGACAGAACACTGAAGCTTTCTTT
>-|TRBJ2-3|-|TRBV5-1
CASSQAGNTDTQYF
TGCGCCAGCAGTCAGGCGGGAAACACAGATACGCAGTATTTT
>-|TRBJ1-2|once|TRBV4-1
CASSPGLGENGYTF
TGCGCCAGCAGCCCGGGACTGGGGGAGAATGGCTACACCTTC